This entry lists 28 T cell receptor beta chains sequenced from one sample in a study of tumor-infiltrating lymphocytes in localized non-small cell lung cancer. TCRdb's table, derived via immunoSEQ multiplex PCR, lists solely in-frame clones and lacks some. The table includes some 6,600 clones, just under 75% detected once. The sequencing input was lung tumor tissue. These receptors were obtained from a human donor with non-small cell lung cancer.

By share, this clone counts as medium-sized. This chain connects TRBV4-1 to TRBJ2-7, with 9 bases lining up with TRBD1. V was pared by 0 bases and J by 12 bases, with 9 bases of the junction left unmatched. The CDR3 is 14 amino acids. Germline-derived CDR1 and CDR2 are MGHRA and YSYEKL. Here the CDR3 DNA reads TGCGCCAGCAGCCAAGATATAAGGGACAGGGAGGTGTACTTC. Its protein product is CASSQDIRDREVYF.

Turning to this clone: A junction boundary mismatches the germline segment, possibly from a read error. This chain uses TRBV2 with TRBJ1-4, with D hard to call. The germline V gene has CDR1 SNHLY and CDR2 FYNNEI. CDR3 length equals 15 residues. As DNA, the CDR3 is TGTGCCAGCAGTGAAGAAGATAACACTAATGGAAAACTGTTTTTT. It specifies CASSEEDNTNGKLFF. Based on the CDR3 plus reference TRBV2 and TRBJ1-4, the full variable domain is EPEVTQTPSHQVTQMGQEVILRCVPISNHLYFYWYRQILGQKVEFLVSFYNNEISEKSEIFDDQFSVERPDGSNFTLKIRSTKLEDSAMYFCASSEEDNTNGKLFFGSGTQLSVL.

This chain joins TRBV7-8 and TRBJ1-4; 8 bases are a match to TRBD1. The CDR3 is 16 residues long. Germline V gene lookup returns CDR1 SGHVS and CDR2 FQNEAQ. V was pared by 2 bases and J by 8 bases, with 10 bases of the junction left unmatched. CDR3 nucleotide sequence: TGTGCCAGCAGCTTACCCGCCCAGGGGGCGCGGGAAAAACTGTTTTTT. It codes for CASSLPAQGAREKLFF. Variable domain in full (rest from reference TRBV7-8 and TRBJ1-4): GAGVSQSPRYKVAKRGQDVALRCDPISGHVSLFWYQQALGQGPEFLTYFQNEAQLDKSGLPSDRFFAERPEGSVSTLKIQRTQQEDSAVYLCASSLPAQGAREKLFFGSGTQLSVL.

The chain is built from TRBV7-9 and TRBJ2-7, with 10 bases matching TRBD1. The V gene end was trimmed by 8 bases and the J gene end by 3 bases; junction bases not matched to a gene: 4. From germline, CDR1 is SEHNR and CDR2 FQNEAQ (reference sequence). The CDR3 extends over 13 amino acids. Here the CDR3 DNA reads TGTGCCAGCGGAAGGACAGGGGGCTACGAGCAGTACTTC. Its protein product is CASGRTGGYEQYF.

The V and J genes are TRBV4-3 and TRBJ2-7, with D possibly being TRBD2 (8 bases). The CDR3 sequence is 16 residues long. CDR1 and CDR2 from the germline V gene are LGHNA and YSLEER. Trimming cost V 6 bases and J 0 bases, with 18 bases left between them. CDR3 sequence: CASSQLTGTSSYEQYF. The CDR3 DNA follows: TGCGCCAGCAGTCAACTGACAGGGACTAGCTCCTACGAGCAGTACTTC.

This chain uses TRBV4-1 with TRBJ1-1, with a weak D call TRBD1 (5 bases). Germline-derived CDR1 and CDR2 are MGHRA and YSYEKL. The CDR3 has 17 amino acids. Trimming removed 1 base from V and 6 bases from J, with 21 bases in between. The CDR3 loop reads CASSQGTGISMIPEAFF. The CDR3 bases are TGCGCCAGCAGCCAAGGCACAGGCATTTCAATGATACCTGAAGCTTTCTTT.

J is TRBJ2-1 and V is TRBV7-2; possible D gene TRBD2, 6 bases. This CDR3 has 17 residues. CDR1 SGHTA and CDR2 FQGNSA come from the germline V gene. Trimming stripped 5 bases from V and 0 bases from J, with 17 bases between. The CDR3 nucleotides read TGTGCCAGCAGCAACGAACATACTAGCTACTCCTACAATGAGCAGTTCTTC. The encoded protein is CASSNEHTSYSYNEQFF.

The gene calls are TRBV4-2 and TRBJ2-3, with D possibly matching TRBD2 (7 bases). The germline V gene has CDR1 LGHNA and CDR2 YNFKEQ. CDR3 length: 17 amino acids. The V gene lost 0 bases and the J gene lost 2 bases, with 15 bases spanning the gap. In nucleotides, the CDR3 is TGTGCCAGCAGCCAAGATTACGCGGGGGCCAACACAGATACGCAGTATTTT. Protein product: CASSQDYAGANTDTQYF.

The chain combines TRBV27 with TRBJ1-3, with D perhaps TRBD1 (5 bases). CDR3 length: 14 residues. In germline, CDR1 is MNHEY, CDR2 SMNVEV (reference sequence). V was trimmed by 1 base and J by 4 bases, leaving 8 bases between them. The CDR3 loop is CASSLLGVGNTIYF. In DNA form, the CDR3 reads TGTGCCAGCAGTTTATTAGGGGTAGGAAACACCATATATTTT.

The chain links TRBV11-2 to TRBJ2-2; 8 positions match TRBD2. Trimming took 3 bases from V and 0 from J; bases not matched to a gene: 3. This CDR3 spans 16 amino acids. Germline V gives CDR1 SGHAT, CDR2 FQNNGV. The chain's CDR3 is CASSLFSGANTGELFF. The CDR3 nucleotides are TGTGCCAGCAGCTTGTTTAGCGGGGCGAACACCGGGGAGCTGTTTTTT.

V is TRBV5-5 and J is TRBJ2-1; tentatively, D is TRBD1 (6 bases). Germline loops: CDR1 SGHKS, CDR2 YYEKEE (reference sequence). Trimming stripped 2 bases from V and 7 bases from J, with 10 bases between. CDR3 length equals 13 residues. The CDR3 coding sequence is TGTGCCAGCAGCTTACGTAGGGGGAATGAGCAGTTCTTC. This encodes CASSLRRGNEQFF.

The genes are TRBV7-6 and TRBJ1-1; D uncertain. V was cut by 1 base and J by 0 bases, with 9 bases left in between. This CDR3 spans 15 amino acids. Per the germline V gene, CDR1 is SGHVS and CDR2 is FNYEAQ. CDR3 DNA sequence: TGTGCCAGCAGCTTAGGTATGGCGATGAACACTGAAGCTTTCTTT. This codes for CASSLGMAMNTEAFF. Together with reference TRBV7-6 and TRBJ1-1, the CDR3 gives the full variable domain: GAGVSQSPRYKVTKRGQDVALRCDPISGHVSLYWYRQALGQGPEFLTYFNYEAQQDKSGLPNDRFSAERPEGSISTLTIQRTEQRDSAMYRCASSLGMAMNTEAFFGQGTRLTVV.

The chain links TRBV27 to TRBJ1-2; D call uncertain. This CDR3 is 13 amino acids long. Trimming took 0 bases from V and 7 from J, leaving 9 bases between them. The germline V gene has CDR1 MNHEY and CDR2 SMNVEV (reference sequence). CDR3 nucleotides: TGTGCCAGCAGTTTATCGTACTCAAGTGGCTACACCTTC. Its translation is CASSLSYSSGYTF.

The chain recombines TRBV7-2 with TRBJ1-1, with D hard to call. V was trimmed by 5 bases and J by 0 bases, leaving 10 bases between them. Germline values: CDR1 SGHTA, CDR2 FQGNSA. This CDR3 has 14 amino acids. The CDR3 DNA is TGTGCCAGCAGCGGTGGTATAATGAACACTGAAGCTTTCTTT. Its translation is CASSGGIMNTEAFF.

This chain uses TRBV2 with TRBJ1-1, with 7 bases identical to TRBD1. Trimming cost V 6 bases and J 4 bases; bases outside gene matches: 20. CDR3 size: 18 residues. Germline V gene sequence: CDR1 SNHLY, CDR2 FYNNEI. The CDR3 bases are TGTGCCAGCAGCGCCCCCGACAGGGTACGCTCTGGGTCCACTGAAGCTTTCTTT. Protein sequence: CASSAPDRVRSGSTEAFF.

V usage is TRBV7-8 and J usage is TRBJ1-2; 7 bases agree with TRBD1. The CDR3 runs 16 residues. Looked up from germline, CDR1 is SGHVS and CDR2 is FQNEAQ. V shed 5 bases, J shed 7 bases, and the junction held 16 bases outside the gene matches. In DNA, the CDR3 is TGTGCCAGCAGCCCCTTTCCGCTGAAAGGGACAGTTGGCTACACCTTC. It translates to CASSPFPLKGTVGYTF.

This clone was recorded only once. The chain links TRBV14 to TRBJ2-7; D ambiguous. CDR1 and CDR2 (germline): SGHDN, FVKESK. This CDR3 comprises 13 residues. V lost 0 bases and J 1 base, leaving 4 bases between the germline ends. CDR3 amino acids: CASSQDRSYEQYF. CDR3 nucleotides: TGTGCCAGCAGCCAAGACCGTTCCTACGAGCAGTACTTC. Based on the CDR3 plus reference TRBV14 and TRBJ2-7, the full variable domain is EAGVTQFPSHSVIEKGQTVTLRCDPISGHDNLYWYRRVMGKEIKFLLHFVKESKQDESGMPNNRFLAERTGGTYSTLKVQPAELEDSGVYFCASSQDRSYEQYFGPGTRLTVT.

CDR3 protein: CASRDGPGGPQHF. CDR3 DNA: TGTGCCAGTCGGGACGGGCCCGGAGGGCCCCAGCATTTT. This chain connects TRBV5-5 to TRBJ1-5; D might be TRBD1 (5 bases). Germline CDR1 reads SGHKS; CDR2 reads YYEKEE (reference sequence). CDR3 size: 13 residues. Trimming cost V 8 bases and J 9 bases, with 18 bases left between them.

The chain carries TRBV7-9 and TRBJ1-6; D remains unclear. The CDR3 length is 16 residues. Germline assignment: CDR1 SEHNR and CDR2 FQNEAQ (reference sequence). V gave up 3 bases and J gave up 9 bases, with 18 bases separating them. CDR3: CASSLGHGSKGSPLHF. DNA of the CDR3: TGTGCCAGCAGCTTGGGCCACGGGAGCAAGGGTTCACCCCTCCACTTT. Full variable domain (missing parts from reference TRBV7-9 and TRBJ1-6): DTGVSQNPRHKITKRGQNVTFRCDPISEHNRLYWYRQTLGQGPEFLTYFQNEAQLEKSRLLSDRFSAERPKGSFSTLEIQRTEQGDSAMYLCASSLGHGSKGSPLHFGNGTRLTVT.

In nucleotides, the CDR3 is TGTGCCAGCAGTTTAGGGAGGGCCGCTAACTATGGCTACACCTTC. Protein product: CASSLGRAANYGYTF. The chain recombines TRBV27 with TRBJ1-2; D is uncertain. This CDR3 is built from 15 residues. Germline CDR1 reads MNHEY; CDR2 reads SMNVEV (reference sequence). Deletions cut 2 bases from V and 0 bases from J, with 10 bases between.

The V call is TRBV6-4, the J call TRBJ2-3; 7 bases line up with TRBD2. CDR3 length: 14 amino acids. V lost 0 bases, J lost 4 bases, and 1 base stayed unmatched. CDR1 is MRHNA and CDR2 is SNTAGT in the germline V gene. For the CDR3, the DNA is TGTGCCAGCAGTGACTCGCGGGAGCCAGATACGCAGTATTTT. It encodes CASSDSREPDTQYF.

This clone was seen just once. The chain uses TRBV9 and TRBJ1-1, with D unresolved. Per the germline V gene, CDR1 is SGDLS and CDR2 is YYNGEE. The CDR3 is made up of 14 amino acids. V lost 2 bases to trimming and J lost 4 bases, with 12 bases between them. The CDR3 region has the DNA TGTGCCAGCAGCGTCGCGCTTTCGAGCACTGAAGCTTTCTTT. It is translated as CASSVALSSTEAFF.

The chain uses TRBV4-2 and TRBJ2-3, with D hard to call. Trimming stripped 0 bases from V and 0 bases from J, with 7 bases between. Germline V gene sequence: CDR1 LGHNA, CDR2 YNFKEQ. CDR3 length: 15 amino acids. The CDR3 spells CASSQDRASTDTQYF. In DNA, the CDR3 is TGTGCCAGCAGCCAAGATCGGGCTAGCACAGATACGCAGTATTTT.

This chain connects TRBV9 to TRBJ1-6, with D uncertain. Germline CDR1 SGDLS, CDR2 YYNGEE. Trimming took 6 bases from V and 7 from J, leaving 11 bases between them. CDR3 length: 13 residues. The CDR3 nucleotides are TGTGCCAGCAATCAACCGGGAAATTCACCCCTCCACTTT. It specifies CASNQPGNSPLHF.

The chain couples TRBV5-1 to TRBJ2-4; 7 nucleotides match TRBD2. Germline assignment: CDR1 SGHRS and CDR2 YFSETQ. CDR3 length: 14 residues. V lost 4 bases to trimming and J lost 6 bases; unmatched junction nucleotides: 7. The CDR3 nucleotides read TGCGCCAGCAGCAACCGGGACTACCTAAACATTCAGTACTTC. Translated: CASSNRDYLNIQYF.

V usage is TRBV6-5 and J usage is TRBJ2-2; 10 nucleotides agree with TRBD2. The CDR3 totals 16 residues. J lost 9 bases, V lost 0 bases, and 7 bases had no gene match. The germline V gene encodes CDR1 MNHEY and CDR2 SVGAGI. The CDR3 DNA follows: TGTGCCAGCAGTTACTCTTGGGGACTAGCGTCCCGGGAGCTGTTTTTT. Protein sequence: CASSYSWGLASRELFF.

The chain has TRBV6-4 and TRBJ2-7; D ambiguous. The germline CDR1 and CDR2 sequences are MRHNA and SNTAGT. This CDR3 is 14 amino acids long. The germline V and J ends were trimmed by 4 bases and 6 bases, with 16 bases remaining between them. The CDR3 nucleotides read TGTGCCAGCAGTGTGAGGAAGCCGACCGGCGAGCAGTACTTC. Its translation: CASSVRKPTGEQYF.

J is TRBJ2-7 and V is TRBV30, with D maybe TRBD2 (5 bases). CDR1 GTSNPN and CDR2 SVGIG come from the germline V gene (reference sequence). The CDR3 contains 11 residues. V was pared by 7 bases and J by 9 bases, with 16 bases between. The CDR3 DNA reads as TGTGCCTCCCGGGTTCAGGCGGGGCAGTACTTC. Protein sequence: CASRVQAGQYF.